The 10 T cell receptor beta chains below come from one sample, sequenced in a study of blood T cell repertoires in COVID-19. Profiled with immunoSEQ multiplex PCR; TCRdb holds only in-frame clones, not every one. The table includes tens of thousands of clones, 87% detected once. The sequenced material came from peripheral blood. The receptors were gathered from a woman aged 45-59 years with active or convalescent COVID-19.

The V gene is TRBV5-1, the J gene TRBJ1-4, with 9 nucleotides matching TRBD1. V lost 4 bases and J lost 7; bases outside the gene matches: 5. This CDR3 contains 14 residues. Germline V gene lookup returns CDR1 SGHRS and CDR2 YFSETQ. CDR3: CASSADRGGEKLFF. As DNA, the CDR3 is TGCGCCAGCAGCGCGGACAGGGGTGGTGAAAAACTGTTTTTT.

This clone was seen only once. V is TRBV3-1 (or the pseudogene TRBV3-2) and J is TRBJ1-1; tentative D call: TRBD1 (5 bases). This CDR3 has 16 amino acids. V was shortened by 5 bases and J by 1 base, with 17 bases between the two germline ends. CDR1 is LGHDT, CDR2 YNNKEL, per germline (reference sequence). The DNA for the CDR3 is TGTGCCAGCAGCAGCGGCGGGGCAGGGAGGAACACTGAAGCTTTCTTT. Its protein product is CASSSGGAGRNTEAFF.

This chain links TRBV5-1 with TRBJ2-1, with 7 positions matching TRBD1. With 4 bases clipped from V and 0 bases from J, the junction kept 4 bases outside the gene matches. The CDR3 runs 15 residues. Germline-derived CDR1 and CDR2 are SGHRS and YFSETQ. The CDR3 nucleotides read TGCGCCAGCAGCCAAGACAGGGTCTCCTACAATGAGCAGTTCTTC. Translating it yields CASSQDRVSYNEQFF.

This clone came up once. The chain has TRBV5-4 and TRBJ2-1, with a weak D call TRBD2 (6 bases). The V gene lost 4 bases and the J gene lost 3 bases, with 14 bases spanning the gap. The CDR3 totals 15 residues. In germline, CDR1 is SGHNT, CDR2 YYREEE (reference sequence). The CDR3 nucleotides are TGTGCCAGCAGCCTTGGCGGGGTGGTCTACAATGAGCAGTTCTTC. Translated: CASSLGGVVYNEQFF.

The chain couples TRBV29-1 to TRBJ1-1; D is possibly TRBD1 (6 bases). This CDR3 is built from 13 residues. Germline loops: CDR1 SQVTM, CDR2 ANQGSEA. V lost 8 bases to trimming and J lost 3 bases, with 16 bases between them. In DNA form, the CDR3 reads TGCAGCCCACAGGGTGGTGGGGACACTGAAGCTTTCTTT. It translates to CSPQGGGDTEAFF.

The gene calls are TRBV30 and TRBJ1-2; no clear D. Germline assignment: CDR1 GTSNPN and CDR2 SVGIG (reference sequence). Trimming pared 2 bases from V and 7 bases from J, leaving 8 bases between. The CDR3 is 11 residues long. This CDR3 reads CAWSREGGYTF. Written as DNA, the CDR3 is TGTGCCTGGAGTCGGGAGGGTGGCTACACCTTC.

The V call is TRBV7-9, the J call TRBJ1-1, with TRBD1 matching 7 bases. With V trimmed by 7 bases and J by 9 bases, 11 bases remained unmatched. Per germline, CDR1 SEHNR and CDR2 FQNEAQ (reference sequence). The length of the CDR3 is 13 residues. CDR3 nucleotides: TGTGCCAGCATCGTGCTTAGGACAGGACAAGCTTTCTTT. Translation gives CASIVLRTGQAFF.

This chain connects TRBV7-8 to TRBJ2-2, with D maybe TRBD1 (6 bases). CDR1 and CDR2 from the germline V gene are SGHVS and FQNEAQ. Trimming cost V 5 bases and J 4 bases, with 29 bases left between them. This CDR3 has 20 amino acids. The CDR3: CASSPQRRGGNRLGTGELFF. The DNA for the CDR3 is TGTGCCAGCAGCCCCCAGAGACGAGGGGGAAATCGTTTGGGCACCGGGGAGCTGTTTTTT.

This clone was picked up one time. The chain joins TRBV27 to TRBJ2-2, with no clear D. In germline, CDR1 is MNHEY, CDR2 SMNVEV (reference sequence). This CDR3 contains 12 residues. V lost 6 bases to trimming and J lost 3 bases, with 5 bases between them. The CDR3, as DNA: TGTGCCAGCAGGAGATACACCGGGGAGCTGTTTTTT. Its protein is CASRRYTGELFF.

The J gene is TRBJ2-3, the V gene TRBV6-5; TRBD2 might be the D (6 bases). Looked up from germline, CDR1 is MNHEY and CDR2 is SVGAGI. Trimming stripped 8 bases from V and 6 bases from J, with 9 bases between. The CDR3 is made up of 11 amino acids. CDR3 DNA: TGTGCCAGCCGGGAGTTTGATACGCAGTATTTT. This translates into CASREFDTQYF.